This T cell receptor beta chain stems from a study of molecular identifiers for immune sequencing clone quantification. It was with previously described methods and listed TCR primers that bulk TCR libraries were made. TCRdb re-called the PCR reads with MiXCR, one entry per CDR3 protein. In the table there are approximately 670,000 distinct CDR3 sequences, just under 20% of which are singletons. This clonotype was observed a handful of times. Germline loops: CDR1 SEHNR, CDR2 FQNEAQ (reference sequence). This CDR3 is 15 amino acids long. The germline V and J ends were trimmed by 9 bases and 2 bases, with 18 bases remaining between them.

Material for sequencing was naive CD8+ T cells from blood, with Jurkat cell RNA spiked in. The subset is: FACS-sorted CD8+CD4-CCR7+CD45RA+ naive T cells. The chain combines TRBV7-9 with TRBJ2-3, with D possibly matching TRBD2 (5 bases). The sequence derives from a human donor in good health. Some libraries in this study had Jurkat cell RNA spiked in. DNA of the CDR3: TGTGCCAGTGTAGCGAACTATAGGGTCACAGATACGCAGTATTTT. Translated, it gives CASVANYRVTDTQYF. Variable domain in full (rest from reference TRBV7-9 and TRBJ2-3): DTGVSQNPRHKITKRGQNVTFRCDPISEHNRLYWYRQTLGQGPEFLTYFQNEAQLEKSRLLSDRFSAERPKGSFSTLEIQRTEQGDSAMYLCASVANYRVTDTQYFGPGTRLTVL.